The entry below gives a single TCR beta chain sequence along with its context. The data originate from a study of OX40 agonist ivuxolimab in advanced cancers. Libraries were prepared by immunoSEQ multiplex PCR; TCRdb keeps only in-frame clonotypes and omits some of them. The table has around 40,000 clones, 85% to 90% seen once. V was clipped by 7 bases and J by 4 bases, with 15 bases between them. Germline V gene lookup returns CDR1 MDHEN and CDR2 SYDVKM. The CDR3 consists of 14 residues. The J gene is TRBJ2-3, the V gene TRBV28, with D hard to call. This material consisted of CD4+ or CD8+ T cells sorted from blood, taken in a trial of the OX40 agonist ivuxolimab. The clonotype was recovered from an adult with an advanced solid tumor such as melanoma, head and neck, liver or kidney cancer. The CDR3 reads CASKGGRDSDTQYF. For the CDR3, the DNA is TGTGCCAGCAAAGGCGGAAGAGATTCAGATACGCAGTATTTT.